This T cell receptor beta chain was retrieved from a study of beta chain features in type 1 diabetes. This clone was counted a few times. Expressed TCRB transcripts were sequenced after all isolated RNA was converted to cDNA. Data came from immunoSEQ multiplex PCR; TCRdb stores just in-frame clones and leaves some out. The sample holds 150,000 or so clones, roughly 9% seen once. The V segment lost 4 bases and the J segment 0 bases; nucleotides outside the gene matches: 2. CDR3 size: 14 residues. Germline CDR1 SGHDN, CDR2 FVKESK. A sort by CD45RO/CCR7/CD25/CD127/CD95/CD27 yielded CD4+ naive, central memory, regulatory and stem cell-like memory cells.

The rearrangement uses TRBV14 and TRBJ1-1; TRBD1 matches 7 bases. This receptor was obtained from a woman between 18 and 30 years old in good health. The sample taken for sequencing was central memory CD4+ T cells from blood. The CDR3 sequence: CASSPGQLNTEAFF. Written as DNA, the CDR3 is TGTGCCAGCAGCCCGGGACAGCTGAACACTGAAGCTTTCTTT. Using reference TRBV14 and TRBJ1-1 for the parts outside the CDR3, the full variable domain is EAGVTQFPSHSVIEKGQTVTLRCDPISGHDNLYWYRRVMGKEIKFLLHFVKESKQDESGMPNNRFLAERTGGTYSTLKVQPAELEDSGVYFCASSPGQLNTEAFFGQGTRLTVV.